This passage covers 30 T cell receptor beta chains from one sample sequenced in a study of blood T cell repertoires in COVID-19. Profiled with immunoSEQ multiplex PCR; TCRdb holds only in-frame clones, not every one. The profile shows roughly 31,000 clones, roughly nine tenths of them singletons. Sequencing was performed on peripheral blood. These receptors all stem from a man aged 55 to 69 with acute or convalescent COVID-19.

CDR3 sequence reads: CASSSGLAMTDTQYF. The DNA of the CDR3 is TGTGCCAGCAGCTCGGGACTAGCGATGACAGATACGCAGTATTTT. The chain employs TRBV5-4 and TRBJ2-3; 10 bases agree with TRBD2. CDR3 length equals 15 residues. J was trimmed by 3 bases and V by 3 bases; bases with no gene match: 4. From germline, CDR1 is SGHNT and CDR2 YYREEE (reference sequence).

The CDR3 DNA is TGCAGTGCTAGTGACCCCCGGGGTCTGAGCTCCTACGAGCAGTACTTC. Its protein product is CSASDPRGLSSYEQYF. The rearrangement joins TRBV20-1 to TRBJ2-7; weak D call: TRBD2 (5 bases). This CDR3 spans 16 amino acids. CDR1 is DFQATT, CDR2 SNEGSKA, per germline (reference sequence). Deletions cut 3 bases from V and 0 bases from J, with 18 bases between.

The sample holds one count of this clone. The rearrangement joins TRBV14 to TRBJ1-1; D is perhaps TRBD1 (5 bases). Germline V CDR1 and CDR2: SGHDN, FVKESK. This CDR3 comprises 15 residues. Trimming shortened V by 6 bases and J by 4 bases, and 18 bases separated the two germline ends. The CDR3 bases are TGTGCCAGCAGTCAAACAGGATTGCGGATCACTGAAGCTTTCTTT. Translated: CASSQTGLRITEAFF. Together with reference TRBV14 and TRBJ1-1, the CDR3 gives the full variable domain: EAGVTQFPSHSVIEKGQTVTLRCDPISGHDNLYWYRRVMGKEIKFLLHFVKESKQDESGMPNNRFLAERTGGTYSTLKVQPAELEDSGVYFCASSQTGLRITEAFFGQGTRLTVV.

This clone has just one count. This chain connects TRBV7-8 to TRBJ1-1; 9 bases align to TRBD1. CDR1 and CDR2 (germline): SGHVS, FQNEAQ. The J segment lost 2 bases and the V segment lost 5 bases, leaving 3 bases of the junction unmatched. CDR3 size: 14 residues. The CDR3 region has the DNA TGTGCCAGCAGCCGACAGGGGGGCAACACTGAAGCTTTCTTT. It is translated as CASSRQGGNTEAFF.

This chain links TRBV7-5 with TRBJ1-2. TRBV7-5 is a pseudogene. The CDR3 is made up of 15 amino acids. CDR3 coding DNA: TGTGCCAGAAGTCCCCACGCGGCGATCACCTATGGCTACACCTTC. Protein: CARSPHAAITYGYTF.

The rearrangement links TRBV5-1 to TRBJ2-3; the match to TRBD2 covers 13 bases. J was trimmed by 3 bases and V by 4 bases; bases with no gene match: 2. CDR3 size: 15 residues. Germline assignment: CDR1 SGHRS and CDR2 YFSETQ. In nucleotides, the CDR3 is TGCGCCAGCAGCGGGACTAGCGGGGTGACAGATACGCAGTATTTT. It specifies CASSGTSGVTDTQYF. Full variable domain (missing parts from reference TRBV5-1 and TRBJ2-3): KAGVTQTPRYLIKTRGQQVTLSCSPISGHRSVSWYQQTPGQGLQFLFEYFSETQRNKGNFPGRFSGRQFSNSRSEMNVSTLELGDSALYLCASSGTSGVTDTQYFGPGTRLTVL.

This chain uses TRBV27 with TRBJ2-1, with 9 bases identical to TRBD1. Germline CDR1 reads MNHEY; CDR2 reads SMNVEV (reference sequence). Trimming cost V 4 bases and J 9 bases; bases outside gene matches: 10. The CDR3 runs 15 residues. This CDR3 reads CASSSDPTGGSEQFF. The CDR3 DNA is TGTGCCAGCAGTTCAGACCCGACAGGGGGGAGTGAGCAGTTCTTC.

The chain is built from TRBV15 and TRBJ2-1, with D perhaps matching TRBD2 (5 bases). The V gene's germline CDR1 is LNHNV and CDR2 YYDKDF (reference sequence). The CDR3 consists of 14 residues. V was cut by 0 bases and J by 7 bases, with 10 bases left in between. CDR3 sequence: CATSRDKTSNEQFF. In DNA, the CDR3 is TGTGCCACCAGCAGAGATAAAACTAGTAATGAGCAGTTCTTC. Variable domain in full (rest from reference TRBV15 and TRBJ2-1): DAMVIQNPRYQVTQFGKPVTLSCSQTLNHNVMYWYQQKSSQAPKLLFHYYDKDFNNEADTPDNFQSRRPNTSFCFLDIRSPGLGDTAMYLCATSRDKTSNEQFFGPGTRLTVL.

The chain is built from TRBV6-2 or TRBV6-3 and TRBJ1-5; TRBD1 is a possible D gene (6 bases). Trimming removed 6 bases at V and 5 bases at J, with 20 bases between. Germline V lookup: CDR1 MNHEY, CDR2 SVGEGT. The CDR3 has 16 residues. CDR3 nucleotide sequence: TGTGCCAGCAGCCCTTTTAGGGGGGGGATCGATCAGCCCCAGCATTTT. As protein: CASSPFRGGIDQPQHF.

The chain links TRBV3-1 (or the pseudogene TRBV3-2) to TRBJ1-1; 8 bases align to TRBD1. Germline V gene sequence: CDR1 LGHDT, CDR2 YNNKEL (reference sequence). The length of the CDR3 is 13 residues. The V gene end was trimmed by 4 bases and the J gene end by 8 bases; junction bases not matched to a gene: 6. The CDR3 loop reads CASSLSTGAEAFF. The CDR3 DNA is TGTGCCAGCAGCCTTTCGACAGGGGCAGAAGCTTTCTTT.

This chain uses TRBV19 with TRBJ1-1; TRBD1 might be the D (6 bases). The CDR3 sequence is 15 residues long. CDR1 is LNHDA, CDR2 SQIVND, per germline (reference sequence). V lost 3 bases, J lost 0 bases, and 11 bases lay in between. This CDR3 reads CASSIAGGVNTEAFF. For the CDR3, the DNA is TGTGCCAGTAGTATTGCGGGGGGCGTGAACACTGAAGCTTTCTTT.

The rearrangement joins TRBV3-1 (or the pseudogene TRBV3-2) to TRBJ2-7, with 8 bases identical to TRBD1. Germline trimming cut 4 bases from V and 2 bases from J; bases unmatched to any gene: 4. The CDR3 has 14 amino acids. Germline V gene lookup returns CDR1 LGHDT and CDR2 YNNKEL (reference sequence). The CDR3 spells CASSPPGQAYEQYF. The CDR3 DNA sequence: TGTGCCAGCAGCCCGCCGGGACAGGCCTACGAGCAGTACTTC.

CDR3 amino acids: CASINPLAPKAFF. The CDR3 nucleotides read TGTGCCAGCATTAATCCGTTGGCTCCCAAAGCTTTCTTT. The V call is TRBV6-1, the J call TRBJ1-1; D remains ambiguous. The length of the CDR3 is 13 residues. From germline, CDR1 is MNHNS and CDR2 SASEGT. V was trimmed by 7 bases and J by 9 bases, leaving 18 bases between them.

The J gene is TRBJ1-1, the V gene TRBV25-1; unclear D gene. Per germline, CDR1 MGHDK and CDR2 SYGVNS. The CDR3 has 14 amino acids. V was shortened by 4 bases and J by 1 base, with 10 bases between the two germline ends. CDR3 in amino acids: CASSVEGSNTEAFF. DNA for the CDR3: TGTGCCAGCAGTGTGGAGGGATCGAACACTGAAGCTTTCTTT. Supplemented by reference TRBV25-1 and TRBJ1-1, the full variable domain reads EADIYQTPRYLVIGTGKKITLECSQTMGHDKMYWYQQDPGMELHLIHYSYGVNSTEKGDLSSESTVSRIRTEHFPLTLESARPSHTSQYLCASSVEGSNTEAFFGQGTRLTVV.

V usage is TRBV6-5 and J usage is TRBJ2-1; D gene unclear. V was trimmed by 5 bases and J by 0 bases, leaving 8 bases between them. Germline loops: CDR1 MNHEY, CDR2 SVGAGI. The CDR3 has 14 amino acids. The CDR3 DNA reads as TGTGCCAGCAGTCCCCGAGGCTCCTACAATGAGCAGTTCTTC. It codes for CASSPRGSYNEQFF.

The chain couples TRBV29-1 to TRBJ2-3; TRBD2 might be the D (6 bases). CDR1 is SQVTM, CDR2 ANQGSEA, per germline. Trimming removed 1 base at V and 2 bases at J, with 7 bases between. CDR3 length: 13 amino acids. In DNA form, the CDR3 reads TGCAGCGTTGAAGCGGGGGTCACAGATACGCAGTATTTT. Its protein is CSVEAGVTDTQYF.

The V gene is TRBV19, the J gene TRBJ1-1; D possibly corresponds to TRBD1 (5 bases). V was shortened by 6 bases and J by 7 bases, with 15 bases between the two germline ends. CDR1 and CDR2 (germline): LNHDA, SQIVND (reference sequence). The CDR3 sequence is 13 residues long. The CDR3 coding sequence is TGTGCCAGTAGGCAGGGAAGGGTAATTGAAGCTTTCTTT. Encoded protein: CASRQGRVIEAFF.

The chain employs TRBV28 and TRBJ1-5; 9 nucleotides match TRBD1. This CDR3 is built from 17 residues. The V and J ends lost 5 bases and 2 bases, in that order; junction bases with no gene match: 10. Per germline, CDR1 MDHEN and CDR2 SYDVKM. The CDR3 nucleotides are TGTGCCAGCAGTCTTTACAGGGGGCTCGGTGGCAATCAGCCCCAGCATTTT. Translated, it gives CASSLYRGLGGNQPQHF.

This chain connects TRBV6-5 to TRBJ2-5; 7 bases are shared with TRBD1. Germline values: CDR1 MNHEY, CDR2 SVGAGI. There are 13 residues in the CDR3. V gave up 10 bases and J gave up 4 bases; unmatched junction bases: 9. CDR3 sequence: CATRQGTGETQYF. The CDR3 bases are TGTGCCACCAGACAGGGAACAGGAGAGACCCAGTACTTC.

The chain is built from TRBV9 and TRBJ2-7; 10 bases are shared with TRBD1. Per germline, CDR1 SGDLS and CDR2 YYNGEE. The CDR3 sequence is 15 residues long. V shed 4 bases and J 5 bases; nucleotides not matched to a gene: 9. CDR3 DNA sequence: TGTGCCAGCAGCCCTGGGGGACAGGGGTTCGACGAGCAGTACTTC. This gives the protein CASSPGGQGFDEQYF.

This chain links TRBV24-1 with TRBJ2-3; D call uncertain. With 9 bases removed from V and 2 bases from J, the gap between germline ends came to 8 bases. The CDR3 consists of 12 residues. Germline values: CDR1 KGHDR, CDR2 SFDVKD. In nucleotides, the CDR3 is TGTGCCACCGCCAGCGCCACAGATACGCAGTATTTT. Translating gives CATASATDTQYF.

V usage is TRBV18 and J usage is TRBJ1-1; no firm D call. CDR1 KGHSH and CDR2 LQKENI come from the germline V gene. With 4 bases removed from V and 0 bases from J, the gap between germline ends came to 12 bases. This CDR3 is 15 amino acids long. The CDR3 protein is CASSLAGQVNTEAFF. CDR3 nucleotide sequence: TGTGCCAGCTCACTCGCGGGTCAGGTGAACACTGAAGCTTTCTTT.

V and J are TRBV2 and TRBJ1-1, with 7 nucleotides matching TRBD1. Germline trimming cut 1 base from V and 5 bases from J; bases unmatched to any gene: 4. Germline lookup yields CDR1 SNHLY and CDR2 FYNNEI. The CDR3 runs 14 residues. CDR3 region: CASSEGGGGTEAFF. The CDR3 DNA follows: TGTGCCAGCAGTGAAGGAGGGGGCGGGACTGAAGCTTTCTTT.

The V call is TRBV7-8, the J call TRBJ2-1; possibly TRBD2 for D (5 bases). The CDR3 extends over 13 amino acids. From germline, CDR1 is SGHVS and CDR2 FQNEAQ. Deletions cut 4 bases from V and 7 bases from J, with 11 bases between. As DNA, the CDR3 is TGTGCCAGCAGCTCTGGACTGAGAAATGAGCAGTTCTTC. It specifies CASSSGLRNEQFF.

J is TRBJ2-5 and V is TRBV11-2, with 13 bases matching TRBD2. Unmatched junction bases numbered 5, after V lost 1 base and J lost 3 bases. Germline CDR1 SGHAT, CDR2 FQNNGV. There are 17 residues in the CDR3. The CDR3 DNA reads as TGTGCCAGCAGCTTAGGACTAGCGGGGGGCGGGGAAGAGACCCAGTACTTC. This sequence encodes CASSLGLAGGGEETQYF.

V and J are TRBV24-1 and TRBJ1-2; 10 positions agree with TRBD1. Germline CDR1 reads KGHDR; CDR2 reads SFDVKD. The J segment lost 4 bases and the V segment lost 4 bases, leaving 8 bases of the junction unmatched. CDR3 length: 16 amino acids. The CDR3 coding sequence is TGTGCCACCAGTGACGGAAGGGGGACAGGGGCCTATGGCTACACCTTC. Translation: CATSDGRGTGAYGYTF.

This clone was observed a single time. This chain connects TRBV10-1 to TRBJ2-2, with TRBD1 as a possible D gene (5 bases). CDR1 and CDR2 (germline): WNHNN, SYGVQD (reference sequence). The V end was cut by 6 bases, the J end by 2 bases, with 10 bases between. The CDR3 has 14 amino acids. In DNA, the CDR3 is TGCGCCAGCAGACCCAGGACAAACACCGGGGAGCTGTTTTTT. It is translated as CASRPRTNTGELFF.

The chain recombines TRBV2 with TRBJ2-7, with D maybe TRBD1 (5 bases). This CDR3 contains 12 residues. V was trimmed by 3 bases and J by 6 bases, leaving 9 bases between them. Germline-derived CDR1 and CDR2 are SNHLY and FYNNEI. The CDR3 loop reads CASSDRAFEQYF. The DNA of the CDR3 is TGTGCCAGCAGTGACAGGGCTTTCGAGCAGTACTTC.

J is TRBJ1-5 and V is TRBV28; tentatively, D is TRBD1 (5 bases). The CDR3 is 15 residues long. Trimming shortened V by 1 base and J by 3 bases, and 10 bases separated the two germline ends. The V gene's germline CDR1 is MDHEN and CDR2 SYDVKM. CDR3 nucleotide sequence: TGTGCCAGCAGTTTATCGGCAGGGTCCAATCAGCCCCAGCATTTT. Translation: CASSLSAGSNQPQHF.

This chain connects TRBV4-1 to TRBJ2-4; D might be TRBD2 (5 bases). Germline CDR1 MGHRA, CDR2 YSYEKL. This CDR3 is built from 17 residues. V lost 4 bases, J lost 0 bases, and 16 bases lay in between. The chain's CDR3 is CASSPRGRGSAKNIQYF. Written as DNA, the CDR3 is TGCGCCAGCAGCCCGCGTGGGAGAGGGTCAGCCAAAAACATTCAGTACTTC.